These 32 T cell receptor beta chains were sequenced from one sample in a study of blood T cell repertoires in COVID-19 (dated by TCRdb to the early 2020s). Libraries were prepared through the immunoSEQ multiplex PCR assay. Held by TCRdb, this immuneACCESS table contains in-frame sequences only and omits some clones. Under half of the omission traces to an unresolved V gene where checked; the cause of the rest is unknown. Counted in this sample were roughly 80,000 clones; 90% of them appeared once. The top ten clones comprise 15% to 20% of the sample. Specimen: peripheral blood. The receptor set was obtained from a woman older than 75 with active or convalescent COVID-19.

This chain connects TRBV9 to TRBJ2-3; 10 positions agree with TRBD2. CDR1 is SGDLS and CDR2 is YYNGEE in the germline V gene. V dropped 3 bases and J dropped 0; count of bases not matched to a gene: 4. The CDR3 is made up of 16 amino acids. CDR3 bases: TGTGCCAGCAGCGGTAGCGGGGGGCCTAGCACAGATACGCAGTATTTT. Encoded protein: CASSGSGGPSTDTQYF.

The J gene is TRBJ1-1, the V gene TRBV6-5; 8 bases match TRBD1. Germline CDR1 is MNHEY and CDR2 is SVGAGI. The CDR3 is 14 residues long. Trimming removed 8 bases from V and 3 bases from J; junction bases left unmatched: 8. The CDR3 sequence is CASARDRRYTEAFF. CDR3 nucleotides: TGTGCCAGCGCCCGGGACAGGCGATACACTGAAGCTTTCTTT.

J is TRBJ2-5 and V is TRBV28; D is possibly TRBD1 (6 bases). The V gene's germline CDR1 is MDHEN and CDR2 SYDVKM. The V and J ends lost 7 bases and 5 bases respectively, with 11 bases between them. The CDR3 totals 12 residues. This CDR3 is CASNIRGETQYF. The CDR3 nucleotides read TGTGCCAGCAACATAAGGGGGGAGACCCAGTACTTC.

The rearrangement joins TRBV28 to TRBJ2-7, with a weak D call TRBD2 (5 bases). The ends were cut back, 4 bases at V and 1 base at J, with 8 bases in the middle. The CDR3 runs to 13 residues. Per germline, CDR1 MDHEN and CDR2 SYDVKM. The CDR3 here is CASSSGNSYEQYF. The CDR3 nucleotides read TGTGCCAGCAGTTCCGGGAATTCCTACGAGCAGTACTTC. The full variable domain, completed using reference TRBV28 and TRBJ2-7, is DVKVTQSSRYLVKRTGEKVFLECVQDMDHENMFWYRQDPGLGLRLIYFSYDVKMKEKGDIPEGYSVSREKKERFSLILESASTNQTSMYLCASSSGNSYEQYFGPGTRLTVT.

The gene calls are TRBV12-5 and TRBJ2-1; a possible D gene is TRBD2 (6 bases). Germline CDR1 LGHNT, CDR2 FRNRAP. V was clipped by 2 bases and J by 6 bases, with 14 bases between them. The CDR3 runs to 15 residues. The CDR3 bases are TGTGCTAGTGGTTTGAGCGACTGGGGGGTCAATGAGCAGTTCTTC. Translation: CASGLSDWGVNEQFF.

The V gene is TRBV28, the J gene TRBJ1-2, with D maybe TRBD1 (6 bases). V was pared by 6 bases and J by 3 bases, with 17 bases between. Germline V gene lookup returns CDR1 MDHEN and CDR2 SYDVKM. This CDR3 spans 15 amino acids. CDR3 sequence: CASSSGQPSYYGYTF. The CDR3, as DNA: TGTGCCAGCAGCTCCGGACAGCCGTCTTACTATGGCTACACCTTC.

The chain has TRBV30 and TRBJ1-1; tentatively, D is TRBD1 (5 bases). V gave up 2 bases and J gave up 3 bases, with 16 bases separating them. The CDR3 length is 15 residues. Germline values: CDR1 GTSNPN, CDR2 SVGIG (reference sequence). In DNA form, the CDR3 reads TGTGCCTGGAGTCCCCAGGGAGGGCGGTACACTGAAGCTTTCTTT. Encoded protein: CAWSPQGGRYTEAFF.

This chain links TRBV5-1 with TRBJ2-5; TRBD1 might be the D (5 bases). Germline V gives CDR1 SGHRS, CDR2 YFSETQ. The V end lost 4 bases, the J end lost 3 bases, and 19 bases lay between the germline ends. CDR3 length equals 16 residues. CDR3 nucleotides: TGCGCCAGCAGCCCCATTGGGGCCGATTCAGAAGAGACCCAGTACTTC. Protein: CASSPIGADSEETQYF.

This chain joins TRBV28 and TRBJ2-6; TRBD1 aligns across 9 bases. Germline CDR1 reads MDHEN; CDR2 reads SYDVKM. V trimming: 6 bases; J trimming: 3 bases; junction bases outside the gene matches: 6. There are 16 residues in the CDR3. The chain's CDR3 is CASRTGGSGGANVLTF. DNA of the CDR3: TGTGCCAGCAGAACAGGGGGCTCGGGTGGGGCCAACGTCCTGACTTTC.

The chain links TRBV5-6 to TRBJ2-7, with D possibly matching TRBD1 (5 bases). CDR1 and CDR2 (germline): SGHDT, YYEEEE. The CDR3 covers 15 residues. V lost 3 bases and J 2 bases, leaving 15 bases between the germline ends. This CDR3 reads CASSSLRRQTYEQYF. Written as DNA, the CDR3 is TGTGCCAGCAGCTCTCTTCGAAGACAGACCTACGAGCAGTACTTC.

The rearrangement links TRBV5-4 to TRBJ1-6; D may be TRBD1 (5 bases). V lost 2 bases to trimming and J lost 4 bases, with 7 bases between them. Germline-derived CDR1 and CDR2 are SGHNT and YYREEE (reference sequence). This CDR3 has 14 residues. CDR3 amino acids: CASSFDRYNSPLHF. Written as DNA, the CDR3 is TGTGCCAGCAGCTTCGACAGATATAATTCACCCCTCCACTTT.

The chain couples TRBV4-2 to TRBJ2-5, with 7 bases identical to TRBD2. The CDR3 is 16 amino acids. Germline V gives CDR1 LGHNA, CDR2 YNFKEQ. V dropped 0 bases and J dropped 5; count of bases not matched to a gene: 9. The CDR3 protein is CASSQDQASGGETQYF. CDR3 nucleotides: TGTGCCAGCAGCCAAGATCAGGCTAGCGGTGGGGAGACCCAGTACTTC.

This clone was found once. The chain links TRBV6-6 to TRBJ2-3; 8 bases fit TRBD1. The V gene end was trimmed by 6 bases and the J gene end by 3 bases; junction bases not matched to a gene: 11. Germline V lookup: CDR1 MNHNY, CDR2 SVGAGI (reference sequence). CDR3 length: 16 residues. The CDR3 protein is CASRTDRARVTDTQYF. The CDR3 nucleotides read TGTGCCAGCAGGACGGACAGGGCAAGGGTTACAGATACGCAGTATTTT.

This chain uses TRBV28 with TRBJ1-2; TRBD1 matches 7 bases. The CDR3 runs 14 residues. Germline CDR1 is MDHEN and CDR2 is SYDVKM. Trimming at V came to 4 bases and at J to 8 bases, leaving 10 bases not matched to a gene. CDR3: CASSWGQSPGGYTF. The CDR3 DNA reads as TGTGCCAGCAGTTGGGGACAGTCACCGGGCGGCTACACCTTC.

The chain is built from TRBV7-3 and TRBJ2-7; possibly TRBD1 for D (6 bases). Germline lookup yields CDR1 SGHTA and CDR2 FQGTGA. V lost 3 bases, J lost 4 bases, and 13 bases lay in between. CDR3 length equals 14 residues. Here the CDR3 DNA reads TGTGCCAGCAGCTTTGCCGGACAGCAGTACGAGCAGTACTTC. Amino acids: CASSFAGQQYEQYF.

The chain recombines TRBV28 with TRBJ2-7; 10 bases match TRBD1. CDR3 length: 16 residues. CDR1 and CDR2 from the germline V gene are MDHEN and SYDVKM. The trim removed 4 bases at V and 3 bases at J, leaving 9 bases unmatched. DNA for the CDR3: TGTGCCAGCAGTTCACCCAGGACAGGGGGGAGCTACGAGCAGTACTTC. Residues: CASSSPRTGGSYEQYF.

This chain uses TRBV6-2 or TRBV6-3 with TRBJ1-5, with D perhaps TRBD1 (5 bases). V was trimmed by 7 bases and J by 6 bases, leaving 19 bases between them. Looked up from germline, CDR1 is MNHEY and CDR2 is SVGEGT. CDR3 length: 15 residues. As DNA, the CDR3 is TGTGCCAGCATCCCGACGGGAGGGGTTGGTCAGCCCCAGCATTTT. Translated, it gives CASIPTGGVGQPQHF.

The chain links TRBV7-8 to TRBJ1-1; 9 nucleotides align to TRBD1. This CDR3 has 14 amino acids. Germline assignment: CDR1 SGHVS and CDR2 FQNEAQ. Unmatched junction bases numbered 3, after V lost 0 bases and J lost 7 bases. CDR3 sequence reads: CASSLATGGIEAFF. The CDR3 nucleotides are TGTGCCAGCAGCTTAGCGACAGGGGGAATTGAAGCTTTCTTT.

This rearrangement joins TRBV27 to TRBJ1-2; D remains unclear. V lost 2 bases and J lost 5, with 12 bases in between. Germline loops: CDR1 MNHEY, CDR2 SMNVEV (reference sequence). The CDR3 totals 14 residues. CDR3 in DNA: TGTGCCAGCAGTTTAGGGGTAGGCGGGTATGGCTACACCTTC. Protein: CASSLGVGGYGYTF.

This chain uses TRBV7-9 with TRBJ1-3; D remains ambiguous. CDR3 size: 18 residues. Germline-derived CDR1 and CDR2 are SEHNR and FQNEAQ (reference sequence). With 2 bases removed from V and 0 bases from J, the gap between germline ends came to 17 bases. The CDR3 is CASSLSQDWGSSGNTIYF. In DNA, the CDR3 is TGTGCCAGCAGCTTATCCCAGGACTGGGGAAGCTCTGGAAACACCATATATTTT.

CDR3 DNA sequence: TGTGCCAGCAGCACCCGGACAGGGGTAACAGATACGCAGTATTTT. It encodes CASSTRTGVTDTQYF. This sequence joins TRBV11-2 and TRBJ2-3; 9 bases match TRBD1. CDR1 and CDR2 from the germline V gene are SGHAT and FQNNGV. Germline trimming cut 5 bases from V and 3 bases from J; bases unmatched to any gene: 6. This CDR3 contains 15 residues.

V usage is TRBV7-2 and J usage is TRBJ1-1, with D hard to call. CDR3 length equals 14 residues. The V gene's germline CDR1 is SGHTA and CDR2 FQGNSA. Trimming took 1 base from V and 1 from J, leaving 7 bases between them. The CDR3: CASSLGGKNTEAFF. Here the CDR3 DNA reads TGTGCCAGCAGCTTAGGAGGGAAGAACACTGAAGCTTTCTTT.

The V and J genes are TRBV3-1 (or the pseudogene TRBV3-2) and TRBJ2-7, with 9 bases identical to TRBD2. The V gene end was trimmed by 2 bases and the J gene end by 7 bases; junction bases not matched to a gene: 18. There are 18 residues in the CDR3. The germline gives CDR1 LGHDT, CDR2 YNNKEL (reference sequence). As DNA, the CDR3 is TGTGCCAGCAGCCAATCGGGTAGGGGACTAGCCACCCCGCGGGAGCAGTACTTC. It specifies CASSQSGRGLATPREQYF.

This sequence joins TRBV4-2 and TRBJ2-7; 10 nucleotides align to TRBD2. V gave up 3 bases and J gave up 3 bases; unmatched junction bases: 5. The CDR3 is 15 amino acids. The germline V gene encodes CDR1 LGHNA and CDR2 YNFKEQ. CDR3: CASSQQRGGHYEQYF. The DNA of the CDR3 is TGTGCCAGCAGCCAGCAGCGGGGGGGCCACTACGAGCAGTACTTC.

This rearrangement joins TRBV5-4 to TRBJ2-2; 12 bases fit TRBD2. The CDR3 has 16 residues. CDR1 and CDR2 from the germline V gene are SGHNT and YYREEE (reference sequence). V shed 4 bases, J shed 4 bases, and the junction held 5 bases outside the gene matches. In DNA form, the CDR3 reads TGTGCCAGCAGCCCCGGACTAGCGGGGACCACCGGGGAGCTGTTTTTT. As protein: CASSPGLAGTTGELFF.

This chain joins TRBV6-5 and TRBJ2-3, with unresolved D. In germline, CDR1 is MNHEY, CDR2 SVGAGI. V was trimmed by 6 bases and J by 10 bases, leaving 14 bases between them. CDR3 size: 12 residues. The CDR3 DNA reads TGTGCCAGCAGCCCCCTGGCGGTTCCGCAGTATTTT. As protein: CASSPLAVPQYF.

Here the CDR3 reads CASSLAPDSYTQYF. In nucleotides, the CDR3 is TGTGCCAGCAGCTTAGCACCGGACAGCTATACGCAGTATTTT. The chain uses TRBV7-2 and TRBJ2-3; D is perhaps TRBD1 (6 bases). Germline values: CDR1 SGHTA, CDR2 FQGNSA. The ends were cut back, 0 bases at V and 7 bases at J, with 11 bases in the middle. The CDR3 extends over 14 amino acids. The full variable domain, rest sourced from reference TRBV7-2 and TRBJ2-3, is GAGVSQSPSNKVTEKGKDVELRCDPISGHTALYWYRQSLGQGLEFLIYFQGNSAPDKSGLPSDRFSAERTGGSVSTLTIQRTQQEDSAVYLCASSLAPDSYTQYFGPGTRLTVL.

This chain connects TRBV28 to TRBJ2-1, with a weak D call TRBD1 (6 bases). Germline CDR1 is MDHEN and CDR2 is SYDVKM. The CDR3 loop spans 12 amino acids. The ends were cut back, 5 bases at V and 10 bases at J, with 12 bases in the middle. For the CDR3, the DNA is TGTGCCAGCAGTACAACAGGGAGAGAGCAGTTCTTC. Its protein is CASSTTGREQFF.

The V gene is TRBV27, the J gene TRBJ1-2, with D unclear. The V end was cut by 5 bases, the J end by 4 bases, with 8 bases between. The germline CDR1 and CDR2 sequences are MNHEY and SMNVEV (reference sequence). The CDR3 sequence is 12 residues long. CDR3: CASSALGYGYTF. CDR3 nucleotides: TGTGCCAGCAGTGCCCTAGGCTATGGCTACACCTTC.

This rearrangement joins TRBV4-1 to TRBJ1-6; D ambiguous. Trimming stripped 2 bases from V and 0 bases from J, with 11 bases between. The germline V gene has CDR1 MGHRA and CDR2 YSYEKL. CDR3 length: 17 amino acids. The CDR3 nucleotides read TGCGCCAGCAGCCAAACCCAGGCAGGCTCCTATAATTCACCCCTCCACTTT. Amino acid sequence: CASSQTQAGSYNSPLHF.

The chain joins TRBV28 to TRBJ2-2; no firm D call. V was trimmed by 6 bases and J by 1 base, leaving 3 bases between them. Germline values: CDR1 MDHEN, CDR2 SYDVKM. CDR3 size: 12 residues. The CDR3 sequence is CASSLNTGELFF. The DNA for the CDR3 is TGTGCCAGCAGCTTGAACACCGGGGAGCTGTTTTTT.

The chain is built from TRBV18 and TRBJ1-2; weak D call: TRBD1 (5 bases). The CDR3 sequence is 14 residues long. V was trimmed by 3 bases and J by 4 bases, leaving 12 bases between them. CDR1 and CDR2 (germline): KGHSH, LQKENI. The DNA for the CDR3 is TGTGCCAGCTCACCCAGCGGGCAGGGCTATGGCTACACCTTC. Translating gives CASSPSGQGYGYTF.